This is a list of T cell receptor beta chains from one sample in a study of blood T cell repertoires in COVID-19. Generated by immunoSEQ multiplex PCR, the TCRdb table keeps only in-frame clones and is missing some. The sample holds roughly 150,000 clones; over 75% are singletons and the top ten take 10% to 15%. The sample comprised peripheral blood. These receptor sequences come from an older man who had recovered from COVID-19. Each CDR3 is given with its conserved first and last residue. Each record gives: D gene, clone size, J gene, V gene, CDR3 DNA, CDR3 protein. A D gene is named only where the DNA matches it firmly. The size field is filled for only some rows; it gives once, few, many or a size class.

D gene: NA; clone size: NA; J gene: TRBJ2-1; V gene: TRBV19; CDR3 DNA: TGTGCCAGTAGTATAGATGCAACCCCTATCGGGAGTGAGCAGTTCTTC; CDR3 protein: CASSIDATPIGSEQFF
D gene: NA; clone size: once; J gene: TRBJ2-5; V gene: TRBV7-9; CDR3 DNA: TGTGCCAGCGGCATGGAGACCCAGTACTTC; CDR3 protein: CASGMETQYF
D gene: NA; clone size: NA; J gene: TRBJ2-5; V gene: TRBV5-5; CDR3 DNA: TGTGCCAGCAGCACACCAGGGCTCCGGGAGACCCAGTACTTC; CDR3 protein: CASSTPGLRETQYF
D gene: TRBD2; clone size: NA; J gene: TRBJ2-1; V gene: TRBV28; CDR3 DNA: TGTGCCAGCAGTTTCGGACTAGCGGGAGCAAGCCGGGGGAATGAGCAGTTCTTC; CDR3 protein: CASSFGLAGASRGNEQFF
D gene: NA; clone size: NA; J gene: TRBJ2-5; V gene: TRBV9; CDR3 DNA: TGTGCCAGCAGCGTAGCAGGGGCCGGACAGACCCAGTACTTC; CDR3 protein: CASSVAGAGQTQYF
D gene: NA; clone size: few; J gene: TRBJ1-6; V gene: TRBV28; CDR3 DNA: TGTGCCAGCAGCACGGGGTCGAACCATTCACCCCTCCACTTT; CDR3 protein: CASSTGSNHSPLHF
D gene: NA; clone size: NA; J gene: TRBJ1-2; V gene: TRBV28; CDR3 DNA: TGTGCCAGCAGTTTAGGAGGATATGGCTACACCTTC; CDR3 protein: CASSLGGYGYTF
D gene: TRBD2; clone size: NA; J gene: TRBJ2-3; V gene: TRBV6-4; CDR3 DNA: TGTGCCAGCAGTGACGGGGCGGGAGGGACTGATACGCAGTATTTT; CDR3 protein: CASSDGAGGTDTQYF
D gene: NA; clone size: few; J gene: TRBJ1-1; V gene: TRBV5-1; CDR3 DNA: TGCGCCAGCAGCTTAACCGGGGTCGACACTGAAGCTTTCTTT; CDR3 protein: CASSLTGVDTEAFF
D gene: NA; clone size: once; J gene: TRBJ2-3; V gene: TRBV18; CDR3 DNA: TGTGCCAGCTCACCCTCTAGCACAGATACGCAGTATTTT; CDR3 protein: CASSPSSTDTQYF
D gene: NA; clone size: NA; J gene: TRBJ1-1; V gene: TRBV5-4; CDR3 DNA: TGTGCCAGCAGCCTGGACTGGAACACTGAAGCTTTCTTT; CDR3 protein: CASSLDWNTEAFF
D gene: NA; clone size: once; J gene: TRBJ1-6; V gene: TRBV3-1/TRBV3-2; CDR3 DNA: TGTGCCAGCAGCCTAACCGGGACTCGGACTTCACCCCTCCACTTT; CDR3 protein: CASSLTGTRTSPLHF
D gene: NA; clone size: NA; J gene: TRBJ1-1; V gene: TRBV5-1; CDR3 DNA: TGCGCCAGCAGCGGGGGAGGTACAGACCGGGGCACTGAAGCTTTCTTT; CDR3 protein: CASSGGGTDRGTEAFF
D gene: NA; clone size: NA; J gene: TRBJ2-2; V gene: TRBV5-4; CDR3 DNA: TGTGCCAGCAGTTCGGACGAGGGCCACGGGGACACCGGGGAGCTGTTTTTT; CDR3 protein: CASSSDEGHGDTGELFF
D gene: TRBD1; clone size: NA; J gene: TRBJ2-7; V gene: TRBV25-1; CDR3 DNA: TGTGCCAGCAGCAAACAGACAGGGGTTTTTTACGAGCAGTACTTC; CDR3 protein: CASSKQTGVFYEQYF
D gene: TRBD1; clone size: NA; J gene: TRBJ2-7; V gene: TRBV27; CDR3 DNA: TGTGCCAGCAGTTTATGGGACAGGTCGGGCGAGCAGTACTTC; CDR3 protein: CASSLWDRSGEQYF
D gene: NA; clone size: NA; J gene: TRBJ1-2; V gene: TRBV3-1/TRBV3-2; CDR3 DNA: TGTGCCAGCAGCCAAGATAGGAGCTATGGCTACACCTTC; CDR3 protein: CASSQDRSYGYTF
D gene: TRBD2; clone size: NA; J gene: TRBJ2-5; V gene: TRBV5-1; CDR3 DNA: TGCGCCAGCAGCTTCGAACTAGCGGGAGGGAGGCAAGAGACCCAGTACTTC; CDR3 protein: CASSFELAGGRQETQYF
D gene: NA; clone size: NA; J gene: TRBJ2-2; V gene: TRBV6-2/TRBV6-3; CDR3 DNA: TGTGCCAGCAGTAACGCCCTAGCAAGAGGGATGAACACCGGGGAGCTGTTTTTT; CDR3 protein: CASSNALARGMNTGELFF
D gene: NA; clone size: NA; J gene: TRBJ1-6; V gene: TRBV6-2/TRBV6-3; CDR3 DNA: TGTGCCAGCAGTTATTGGGACACCAATTCACCCCTCCACTTT; CDR3 protein: CASSYWDTNSPLHF
D gene: TRBD2; clone size: NA; J gene: TRBJ2-2; V gene: TRBV24-1; CDR3 DNA: TGTGCCACCAGTGACCCCGGGACTAGCGGGAGTCCCGGGGAGCTGTTTTTT; CDR3 protein: CATSDPGTSGSPGELFF
D gene: TRBD1; clone size: NA; J gene: TRBJ1-1; V gene: TRBV5-6; CDR3 DNA: TGTGCCAGCAGCTTGACTTCTCGGACAGGGGGGACTGAAGCTTTCTTT; CDR3 protein: CASSLTSRTGGTEAFF
D gene: NA; clone size: NA; J gene: TRBJ1-2; V gene: TRBV6-5; CDR3 DNA: TGTGCCAGCAGTTACTCGAGGTGGGGCGGGGATGGCTACACCTTC; CDR3 protein: CASSYSRWGGDGYTF
D gene: NA; clone size: NA; J gene: TRBJ1-2; V gene: TRBV11-2; CDR3 DNA: TGTGCCAGCAGCTTAGAAGGGCGGACAGCAGGCTACACCTTC; CDR3 protein: CASSLEGRTAGYTF
D gene: TRBD1; clone size: NA; J gene: TRBJ2-5; V gene: TRBV27; CDR3 DNA: TGTGCCAGCAGTCTGGTAGGGGGCGCAGAGACCCAGTACTTC; CDR3 protein: CASSLVGGAETQYF
D gene: TRBD2; clone size: NA; J gene: TRBJ2-7; V gene: TRBV11-2; CDR3 DNA: TGTGCCAGCAGGGATACTAGCGGCTACGAGCAGTACTTC; CDR3 protein: CASRDTSGYEQYF
D gene: TRBD1; clone size: NA; J gene: TRBJ2-1; V gene: TRBV29-1; CDR3 DNA: TGCAGCGGTCGACAGGGGGGGGATGAGCAGTTCTTC; CDR3 protein: CSGRQGGDEQFF
D gene: TRBD1; clone size: few; J gene: TRBJ2-7; V gene: TRBV5-1; CDR3 DNA: TGCGCCAGCAGGTCGGGACAGGGGGAATACGAGCAGTACTTC; CDR3 protein: CASRSGQGEYEQYF
D gene: TRBD2; clone size: NA; J gene: TRBJ2-5; V gene: TRBV5-1; CDR3 DNA: TGCGCCAGCAGCTCGCAGGGACTAGCGGGTTTCCAAGAGACCCAGTACTTC; CDR3 protein: CASSSQGLAGFQETQYF
D gene: NA; clone size: once; J gene: TRBJ2-3; V gene: TRBV18; CDR3 DNA: TGTGCCAGCTCACCACCGACTGAGAGTGCAGATACGCAGTATTTT; CDR3 protein: CASSPPTESADTQYF
D gene: TRBD2; clone size: NA; J gene: TRBJ2-7; V gene: TRBV6-5; CDR3 DNA: TGTGCCAGCAGTTACTCGTTTCTCGGGGAGGGCGAGCAGTACTTC; CDR3 protein: CASSYSFLGEGEQYF
D gene: TRBD1; clone size: NA; J gene: TRBJ1-5; V gene: TRBV6-4; CDR3 DNA: TGTGCCAGCAGGAGGACAGGGGATAATCAGCCCCAGCATTTT; CDR3 protein: CASRRTGDNQPQHF
D gene: NA; clone size: few; J gene: TRBJ2-1; V gene: TRBV5-4; CDR3 DNA: TGTGCCAGCAGCGGGAGTAGCGAATACAATGAGCAGTTCTTC; CDR3 protein: CASSGSSEYNEQFF
D gene: NA; clone size: NA; J gene: TRBJ2-5; V gene: TRBV28; CDR3 DNA: TGTGCCAGCAGTTTAGTTACAGAAGAGACCCAGTACTTC; CDR3 protein: CASSLVTEETQYF
D gene: TRBD1; clone size: once; J gene: TRBJ2-1; V gene: TRBV5-1; CDR3 DNA: TGCGCCAGCAGCTGGGACAGTCCCAATGAGCAGTTCTTC; CDR3 protein: CASSWDSPNEQFF
D gene: TRBD2; clone size: NA; J gene: TRBJ2-7; V gene: TRBV5-1; CDR3 DNA: TGCGCCAGCAGCTTGGATGGTAGCGGGAGATACGAGCAGTACTTC; CDR3 protein: CASSLDGSGRYEQYF
D gene: NA; clone size: NA; J gene: TRBJ1-4; V gene: TRBV15; CDR3 DNA: TGTGCCACCAACACACGCTCCGGAGAGCGTGAAAAACTGTTTTTT; CDR3 protein: CATNTRSGEREKLFF
D gene: NA; clone size: NA; J gene: TRBJ1-5; V gene: TRBV9; CDR3 DNA: TGTGCCAGCAGCCCGACCCAGGGTACTGGGCAGCCCCAGCATTTT; CDR3 protein: CASSPTQGTGQPQHF
D gene: TRBD2; clone size: NA; J gene: TRBJ2-7; V gene: TRBV18; CDR3 DNA: TGTGCCACCGCCACCGGGGCTAGCGGTTCCTACGAGCAGTACTTC; CDR3 protein: CATATGASGSYEQYF
D gene: TRBD2; clone size: NA; J gene: TRBJ2-3; V gene: TRBV6-2/TRBV6-3; CDR3 DNA: TGTGCCAGCAGTTACTCAACTAGCGGTTCTCTGGGGGATACGCAGTATTTT; CDR3 protein: CASSYSTSGSLGDTQYF
D gene: TRBD2; clone size: NA; J gene: TRBJ2-1; V gene: TRBV18; CDR3 DNA: TGTGCCAGCTCGCCTTTGACTAGCGGGAGGGCCGTCGACAATGAGCAGTTCTTC; CDR3 protein: CASSPLTSGRAVDNEQFF
D gene: TRBD2; clone size: NA; J gene: TRBJ2-2; V gene: TRBV5-1; CDR3 DNA: TGCGCCAGCAGCTTGCGGTTCGGTAGCGGGAGAGGGCCCGGGGAGCTGTTTTTT; CDR3 protein: CASSLRFGSGRGPGELFF
D gene: NA; clone size: NA; J gene: TRBJ1-1; V gene: TRBV3-1/TRBV3-2; CDR3 DNA: TGTGCCAGCAGCCAAGAGCGGGGCTGGGACACTGAAGCTTTCTTT; CDR3 protein: CASSQERGWDTEAFF
D gene: NA; clone size: NA; J gene: TRBJ1-3; V gene: TRBV10-3; CDR3 DNA: TGTGCCATCAGTGGCTCGTGGGGAGCTGGAAACACCATATATTTT; CDR3 protein: CAISGSWGAGNTIYF
D gene: TRBD2; clone size: NA; J gene: TRBJ2-1; V gene: TRBV29-1; CDR3 DNA: TGCAGCGCTCAGACTAGCAGAGTCGAACAAAGGAATGAGCAGTTCTTC; CDR3 protein: CSAQTSRVEQRNEQFF
D gene: TRBD1; clone size: NA; J gene: TRBJ2-5; V gene: TRBV5-1; CDR3 DNA: TGCGCCAGCAGCATCGACAGGGGACAAGAGACCCAGTACTTC; CDR3 protein: CASSIDRGQETQYF